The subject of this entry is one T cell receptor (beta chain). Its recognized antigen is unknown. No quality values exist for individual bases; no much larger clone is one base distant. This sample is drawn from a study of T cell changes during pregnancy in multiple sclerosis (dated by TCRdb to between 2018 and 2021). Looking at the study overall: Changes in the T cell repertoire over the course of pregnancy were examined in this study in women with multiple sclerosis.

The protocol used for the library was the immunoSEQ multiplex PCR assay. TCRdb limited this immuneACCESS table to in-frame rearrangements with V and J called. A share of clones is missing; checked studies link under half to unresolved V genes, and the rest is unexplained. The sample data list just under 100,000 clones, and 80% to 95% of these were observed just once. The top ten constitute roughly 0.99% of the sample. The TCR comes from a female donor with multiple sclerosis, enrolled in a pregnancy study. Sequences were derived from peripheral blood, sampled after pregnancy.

The CDR3 is CASSLGLAGYNEQFF. The nucleotides read TGTGCCAGCAGCTTAGGCCTAGCGGGCTACAATGAGCAGTTCTTC. The V and J segments used are TRBV7-8 and TRBJ2-1, with TRBD2 matching 8 junction bases. Germline trimming: 1 base from V, 3 bases from J; junction bases outside gene matches: 2. The cysteine opens and the phenylalanine closes a CDR3 of 15 amino acids. Only the CDR3 DNA is retained, 45 bases long and in frame from the first base. The germline V gene encodes CDR1 SGHVS and CDR2 FQNEAQ.